The clone carrying this TCR beta chain has ten or more counts. V trimming: 1 base; J trimming: 5 bases; junction bases outside the gene matches: 3. Germline V lookup: CDR1 SGHAT, CDR2 FQNNGV. CDR3 length: 16 residues. TCRdb fed the reads into MiXCR, producing one record per CDR3 protein. The repertoire holds about 740,000 distinct CDR3 sequences, with approximately 34% as singletons. The data were taken from a study of T cell repertoires in cytomegalovirus infection. The sample taken for sequencing was PBMCs. The receptor was derived from a human donor in good health (CMV status not recorded). Some clones in this sample may be carry-over from other donors' samples. The chain has TRBV11-2 and TRBJ2-3, with TRBD2 identical over 13 bases. The CDR3 reads CASSLGGLAGKDTQYF. DNA for the CDR3: TGTGCCAGCAGCTTAGGGGGACTAGCGGGGAAAGATACGCAGTATTTT.